These T cell receptor beta chains were read from a single sample in a study of radiation and T cells in renal cell carcinoma. Data came from immunoSEQ multiplex PCR; TCRdb stores just in-frame clones and leaves some out. The sample yields more than 95,000 clones, about 81% seen once. The sequenced sample was blood, obtained from a patient whose treatment included radiotherapy and nephrectomy. The receptors stem from a man aged 45-65 years with renal cell carcinoma. Both conserved end residues are part of each CDR3. Each record gives: clone size, J gene, D gene, V gene, CDR3 DNA, CDR3 protein. The D gene is left open where the match is weak. The size of a clone is reported for some rows only, either as once, few or many, or as a class for expanded clones.

size: -; J: TRBJ1-3; D: -; V: TRBV4-3; DNA: TGCGCCAGCAGCCAAGGTACTGGGCCCTCCCCTGGAAACACCATATATTTT; CDR3: CASSQGTGPSPGNTIYF
size: -; J: TRBJ2-1; D: -; V: TRBV2; DNA: TGTGCCAGCACAGGGCGCGGCGCCCAGTTGCTCTTC; CDR3: CASTGRGAQLLF
size: -; J: TRBJ2-7; D: -; V: TRBV4-1; DNA: TGCGCCAGCAGCCAGGGACTGATTTACGAGCAGTACTTC; CDR3: CASSQGLIYEQYF
size: -; J: TRBJ2-7; D: -; V: TRBV14; DNA: TGTGCCAGCAGCCTCGGGGGCGTGTTCGGCGAGCAGTACTTC; CDR3: CASSLGGVFGEQYF
size: -; J: TRBJ2-7; D: -; V: TRBV30; DNA: TGTGCCTGGAGTCTCACCCCCGTAGGACTACAATTC; CDR3: CAWSLTPVGLQF
size: -; J: TRBJ2-6; D: -; V: TRBV6-1; DNA: TGTGCCAGCAGGCCTGGGGGTAGTGGGGCCAACGTCCTGACTTTC; CDR3: CASRPGGSGANVLTF
size: -; J: TRBJ1-2; D: -; V: TRBV21-1; DNA: TGTGCCAGCAGCAAAGGGGTCGGCAGGGAAGGAACCCAACGGCCAAATAACTATGGCTACACCTTC; CDR3: CASSKGVGREGTQRPNNYGYTF
size: -; J: TRBJ1-5; D: -; V: TRBV15; DNA: TGTGCCACCAGCAGCGCCCGGAGAACAGGCCAGCCCCAGCATTTT; CDR3: CATSSARRTGQPQHF
size: few; J: TRBJ1-3; D: -; V: TRBV14; DNA: TGTGCCAGCAGTCCTTGGGGAGCGGGAAACACCATATATTTT; CDR3: CASSPWGAGNTIYF
size: -; J: TRBJ1-1; D: TRBD1; V: TRBV25-1; DNA: TGTGCCAGCAGTGCGGGACAGTCCGTAGTGGGAGAAGCTTTCTTT; CDR3: CASSAGQSVVGEAFF
size: -; J: TRBJ1-1; D: TRBD1; V: TRBV5-1; DNA: TGCGCCAGCAGCTCCTGGGACAGGAACACTGAAGCTTTCTTT; CDR3: CASSSWDRNTEAFF
size: -; J: TRBJ2-1; D: -; V: TRBV7-8; DNA: TGTGCCAGCAGCTTAGCGGAAGGCTACAATGAGCAGTTCTTC; CDR3: CASSLAEGYNEQFF
size: -; J: TRBJ2-3; D: TRBD1; V: TRBV19; DNA: TGTGCCAGTAGTATAGATCAGGGGGCAGATACGCAGTATTTT; CDR3: CASSIDQGADTQYF
size: -; J: TRBJ2-1; D: -; V: TRBV5-1; DNA: TGCGCCAGCAGCTTGGCCAATTTGGACAATGAGCAGTTCTTC; CDR3: CASSLANLDNEQFF
size: few; J: TRBJ2-5; D: TRBD2; V: TRBV29-1; DNA: TGCAGCGTTGAGCTCAGGGCTAGCGGAGAGACCCAGTACTTC; CDR3: CSVELRASGETQYF
size: -; J: TRBJ1-1; D: -; V: TRBV11-2; DNA: TGTGCCAGCAGCCCGGACTGGAACACTGAAGCTTTCTTT; CDR3: CASSPDWNTEAFF
size: -; J: TRBJ2-1; D: -; V: TRBV6-5; DNA: TGTGCCAGCAGTACTTGGACGGGAGACAATGAGCAGTTCTTC; CDR3: CASSTWTGDNEQFF
size: -; J: TRBJ1-1; D: TRBD1; V: TRBV29-1; DNA: TGCAGCGCAGGACCGGGACAGGGGGCTCACACTGAAGCTTTCTTT; CDR3: CSAGPGQGAHTEAFF
size: -; J: TRBJ2-7; D: -; V: TRBV29-1; DNA: TGCAGCGTCGCAGACCTGGGCGACGAGCAGTACTTC; CDR3: CSVADLGDEQYF
size: -; J: TRBJ1-3; D: -; V: TRBV5-1; DNA: TGCGCCAGCAGCCCATCGTCGGGGGAGTACGGAAACACCATATATTTT; CDR3: CASSPSSGEYGNTIYF